This T cell receptor beta chain was recovered during a study of PD-L1 blockade in urothelial cancer. Study summary: Atezolizumab 1,200 mg was given intravenously every 3 weeks, starting 2014. Bladder-origin urothelial cancer in males described most of the 29 patients. Specimens of blood held a median count of approximately 150,000 T cells. Study results and caveats: Tumor-associated clones in blood expanded more at 3 weeks in durable-benefit patients.

Time point defined: pretreatment peripheral blood. Concerning this clone itself: The antigen is undetermined.

The germline V gene has CDR1 ENHRY and CDR2 SYGVKD. Losses at the gene ends were 8 bases for V and 8 bases for J; bases not matched to a gene: 7. The CDR3 has 13 amino acids. Here immunoSEQ multiplex PCR was the method, and the copy in TCRdb shows in-frame clones only, minus some. The sample includes around 79,000 clones, just under 85% of them seen just once. Sequencing used PBMCs, obtained around atezolizumab (anti-PD-L1) treatment. The clonotype was recovered from a man aged 35 to 55 with urothelial cancer. The chain couples TRBV10-3 to TRBJ2-1, with 9 positions matching TRBD2. CDR3 sequence: CAISREGRHEQFF. The CDR3 DNA is TGTGCCATCTCGCGGGAGGGCCGTCATGAGCAGTTCTTC.